Below are 24 T cell receptor beta chains sequenced from a single sample in a study of blood T cell repertoires in COVID-19. Sequenced by immunoSEQ multiplex PCR; TCRdb stores in-frame clones only, minus some. The sample holds some 130,000 clones; approximately 78% are singletons and the top ten take over 9.5%. The sample comprised peripheral blood. The source is a man in his 60s who had recovered from COVID-19.

This chain joins TRBV5-5 and TRBJ2-2; 9 bases fit TRBD1. The length of the CDR3 is 15 residues. J gave up 4 bases and V 2 bases, and 3 bases lay outside the gene matches. Germline V gene sequence: CDR1 SGHKS, CDR2 YYEKEE (reference sequence). The CDR3 nucleotides read TGTGCCAGCAGCTTCGGACAGGGGCTCACCGGGGAGCTGTTTTTT. Translated, it gives CASSFGQGLTGELFF. The full variable domain, rest sourced from reference TRBV5-5 and TRBJ2-2, is DAGVTQSPTHLIKTRGQQVTLRCSPISGHKSVSWYQQVLGQGPQFIFQYYEKEERGRGNFPDRFSARQFPNYSSELNVNALLLGDSALYLCASSFGQGLTGELFFGEGSRLTVL.

This clone is large (0.1 to 1%) within its sample. The gene calls are TRBV4-3 and TRBJ1-3; D is uncertain. Germline V CDR1 and CDR2: LGHNA, YSLEER. The CDR3 totals 17 residues. The V end lost 5 bases, the J end lost 0 bases, and 17 bases lay between the germline ends. In nucleotides, the CDR3 is TGCGCCAGCAGCGTCCGAGTTGGCGGCCGCTCTGGAAACACCATATATTTT. Translation: CASSVRVGGRSGNTIYF.

The V and J genes are TRBV7-2 and TRBJ2-3, with 13 bases fitting TRBD2. The CDR3 runs 19 residues. Looked up from germline, CDR1 is SGHTA and CDR2 is FQGNSA. V lost 4 bases and J lost 1; bases outside the gene matches: 11. The CDR3 region has the DNA TGTGCCAGCAGCTCGAGTTTACTAGCGGGAGGGCGGGGCACAGATACGCAGTATTTT. Encoded protein: CASSSSLLAGGRGTDTQYF.

The chain is built from TRBV19 and TRBJ2-4, with 7 nucleotides matching TRBD2. The CDR3 is made up of 14 amino acids. V was pared by 9 bases and J by 0 bases, with 5 bases of the junction left unmatched. Germline assignment: CDR1 LNHDA and CDR2 SQIVND (reference sequence). The CDR3 region has the DNA TGTGCCAGGAAAAGCGGGGTAGCCAAAAACATTCAGTACTTC. The encoded protein is CARKSGVAKNIQYF.

This clone showed up just a few times. The rearrangement links TRBV5-1 to TRBJ2-2; perhaps TRBD2 as D (5 bases). This CDR3 spans 14 amino acids. V was pared by 3 bases and J by 5 bases, with 11 bases between. CDR1 is SGHRS, CDR2 YFSETQ, per germline. CDR3 residues: CASSWTPGTGELFF. CDR3 nucleotides: TGCGCCAGCAGCTGGACGCCGGGGACCGGGGAGCTGTTTTTT.

Details on this clone: In the same sample, other DNA sequences code for this CDR3. J is TRBJ2-3 and V is TRBV9; 8 bases line up with TRBD2. Germline V gives CDR1 SGDLS, CDR2 YYNGEE. The ends lost 0 bases at V and 3 bases at J; junction bases unmatched: 3. This CDR3 spans 15 amino acids. Here the CDR3 DNA reads TGTGCCAGCAGCGTAGGGGGACTAGTAACAGATACGCAGTATTTT. Protein product: CASSVGGLVTDTQYF.

This sequence joins TRBV28 and TRBJ1-5; TRBD1 matches 7 bases. V lost 5 bases to trimming and J lost 6 bases; unmatched junction nucleotides: 13. This CDR3 spans 16 amino acids. From germline, CDR1 is MDHEN and CDR2 SYDVKM. CDR3 sequence (DNA): TGTGCCAGCAGTCCGACAGGGTATCAGGGAGGTCAGCCCCAGCATTTT. Encoded protein: CASSPTGYQGGQPQHF.

In this sample, this clone turned up a few times. The J gene is TRBJ1-3, the V gene TRBV7-9; D perhaps matches TRBD1 (5 bases). CDR1 SEHNR and CDR2 FQNEAQ come from the germline V gene (reference sequence). Trimming pared 5 bases from V and 8 bases from J, leaving 19 bases between. CDR3 size: 15 residues. The CDR3 DNA follows: TGTGCCAGCAGCGCAGGCTTTGGCAGGGAAGACACCATATATTTT. It specifies CASSAGFGREDTIYF.

The chain uses TRBV4-2 and TRBJ2-2, with 7 nucleotides matching TRBD2. The CDR3 is 16 amino acids. Looked up from germline, CDR1 is LGHNA and CDR2 is YNFKEQ. V was clipped by 8 bases and J by 5 bases; unmatched bases: 14. The chain's CDR3 is CASGPSGYGQTGELFF. DNA of the CDR3: TGTGCCAGCGGACCTAGCGGCTACGGACAAACCGGGGAGCTGTTTTTT.

J is TRBJ2-7 and V is TRBV5-1; a possible D gene is TRBD2 (5 bases). The V end was cut by 0 bases, the J end by 7 bases, with 11 bases between. This CDR3 has 13 amino acids. Per the germline V gene, CDR1 is SGHRS and CDR2 is YFSETQ. CDR3 protein: CASSLGADLEQYF. In DNA, the CDR3 is TGCGCCAGCAGCTTGGGGGCGGACTTGGAGCAGTACTTC.

The chain has TRBV5-1 and TRBJ2-1; 10 bases match TRBD2. Germline trimming cut 2 bases from V and 5 bases from J; bases unmatched to any gene: 1. CDR3 size: 14 residues. CDR1 SGHRS and CDR2 YFSETQ come from the germline V gene. This CDR3 is CASSLGLADNEQFF. CDR3 nucleotide sequence: TGCGCCAGCAGCTTAGGACTAGCGGACAATGAGCAGTTCTTC. The full variable domain, in which reference TRBV5-1 and TRBJ2-1 provide the parts outside the CDR3, is KAGVTQTPRYLIKTRGQQVTLSCSPISGHRSVSWYQQTPGQGLQFLFEYFSETQRNKGNFPGRFSGRQFSNSRSEMNVSTLELGDSALYLCASSLGLADNEQFFGPGTRLTVL.

The chain recombines TRBV6-5 with TRBJ2-3; 8 positions match TRBD1. The CDR3 extends over 15 amino acids. CDR1 and CDR2 (germline): MNHEY, SVGAGI. Trimming removed 6 bases from V and 2 bases from J; junction bases left unmatched: 7. The CDR3 bases are TGTGCCAGCAGAGATCGGACAGGGATCACAGATACGCAGTATTTT. Translation: CASRDRTGITDTQYF.

V is TRBV4-3 and J is TRBJ1-4; D is possibly TRBD1 (5 bases). V gave up 4 bases and J gave up 8 bases, with 14 bases separating them. In germline, CDR1 is LGHNA, CDR2 YSLEER. The CDR3 is 14 amino acids. CDR3 bases: TGCGCCAGCAGCCCCGGGGGGGTTGGCGAAAAACTGTTTTTT. Its protein product is CASSPGGVGEKLFF.

The chain combines TRBV7-2 with TRBJ1-2, with 7 nucleotides matching TRBD1. This CDR3 has 14 residues. Losses at the gene ends were 5 bases for V and 3 bases for J; bases not matched to a gene: 6. The germline V gene has CDR1 SGHTA and CDR2 FQGNSA. The CDR3 sequence: CASSPLGGDYGYTF. The CDR3 nucleotides read TGTGCCAGCAGCCCCCTAGGGGGCGACTATGGCTACACCTTC.

V usage is TRBV5-5 and J usage is TRBJ2-3; weak D call: TRBD2 (7 bases). Between the trimmed V and J ends, which lost 5 bases and 6 bases, there was a span of 16 bases. The germline gives CDR1 SGHKS, CDR2 YYEKEE (reference sequence). The CDR3 contains 14 residues. DNA of the CDR3: TGTGCCAGCAGAGTGGAGGGGGGGCCGGATACGCAGTATTTT. Translated, it gives CASRVEGGPDTQYF.

This clone has only one observation. This may be a read error: a much more frequent sequence differs by one nucleotide. This same CDR3 is encoded by further DNA sequences in the sample. CDR3 bases: TGTGCCAGCTGCTTGCGGGGGGCGGGGGGGGAGCAGTTCTTC. It is translated as CASCLRGAGGEQFF. The V call is TRBV11-2, the J call TRBJ2-1; 9 bases align to TRBD2. Germline CDR1 is SGHAT and CDR2 is FQNNGV. This CDR3 comprises 14 residues. The full variable domain, completed using reference TRBV11-2 and TRBJ2-1, is EAGVAQSPRYKIIEKRQSVAFWCNPISGHATLYWYQQILGQGPKLLIQFQNNGVVDDSQLPKDRFSAERLKGVDSTLKIQPAKLEDSAVYLCASCLRGAGGEQFFGPGTRLTVL.

The chain employs TRBV15 and TRBJ1-1; 9 nucleotides line up with TRBD1. The CDR3 sequence is 15 residues long. Germline trimming cut 0 bases from V and 10 bases from J; bases unmatched to any gene: 9. The germline gives CDR1 LNHNV, CDR2 YYDKDF (reference sequence). The CDR3 sequence is CATSREGTGFSGAFF. The CDR3 DNA reads as TGTGCCACCAGCAGAGAGGGGACAGGGTTCTCTGGAGCTTTCTTT.

The table lists this clone with a count of one. V usage is TRBV5-4 and J usage is TRBJ1-1; a possible D gene is TRBD1 (5 bases). Trimming removed 4 bases at V and 1 base at J, with 17 bases between. Germline V CDR1 and CDR2: SGHNT, YYREEE (reference sequence). The CDR3 has 16 amino acids. Here the CDR3 reads CASSLESSRENTEAFF. CDR3 coding DNA: TGTGCCAGCAGCCTGGAGTCCAGCAGGGAGAACACTGAAGCTTTCTTT.

The rearrangement uses TRBV5-1 and TRBJ2-5, with 8 positions matching TRBD2. The CDR3 has 13 amino acids. After removal of 6 bases from V and 5 bases from J, the junction contained 6 bases not matched to a gene. From germline, CDR1 is SGHRS and CDR2 YFSETQ. The chain's CDR3 is CASIGGDWETQYF. In DNA, the CDR3 is TGCGCCAGCATCGGGGGGGATTGGGAGACCCAGTACTTC.

V and J are TRBV6-2 or TRBV6-3 and TRBJ2-7; 7 bases line up with TRBD2. The trim removed 5 bases at V and 3 bases at J, leaving 7 bases unmatched. This CDR3 is 14 amino acids long. Germline loops: CDR1 MNHEY, CDR2 SVGEGT. The DNA for the CDR3 is TGTGCCAGCAGTCCGGGAGTAGCGGGCTACGAGCAGTACTTC. This translates into CASSPGVAGYEQYF.

The rearrangement links TRBV24-1 to TRBJ1-4, with 8 bases fitting TRBD1. The V and J ends lost 1 base and 8 bases, in that order; junction bases with no gene match: 8. This CDR3 is built from 16 residues. In germline, CDR1 is KGHDR, CDR2 SFDVKD. CDR3 loop: CATSDFSGQGREKLFF. CDR3 in DNA: TGTGCCACCAGTGATTTTTCCGGACAGGGTCGCGAAAAACTGTTTTTT.

This clone was observed a handful of times. Other DNA sequences in the sample encode the same CDR3. The chain couples TRBV18 to TRBJ2-7; no reliable D call. Germline assignment: CDR1 KGHSH and CDR2 LQKENI. Trimming pared 3 bases from V and 0 bases from J, leaving 3 bases between. The CDR3 spans 12 residues. The DNA for the CDR3 is TGTGCCAGCTCACCCAGCTCCTACGAGCAGTACTTC. This codes for CASSPSSYEQYF. Drawing the rest from reference TRBV18 and TRBJ2-7, the complete variable domain is NAGVMQNPRHLVRRRGQEARLRCSPMKGHSHVYWYRQLPEEGLKFMVYLQKENIIDESGMPKERFSAEFPKEGPSILRIQQVVRGDSAAYFCASSPSSYEQYFGPGTRLTVT.

The chain carries TRBV2 and TRBJ2-1; D may be TRBD2 (5 bases). The CDR3 extends over 13 amino acids. Germline-derived CDR1 and CDR2 are SNHLY and FYNNEI. V dropped 8 bases and J dropped 7 bases, with 15 bases sitting between them. The CDR3 is CASSPLLGNEQFF. The CDR3 DNA reads as TGTGCCAGCTCACCCCTACTAGGGAATGAGCAGTTCTTC.

In this sample, this clone is medium-sized. This chain connects TRBV19 to TRBJ2-7; possibly TRBD2 for D (6 bases). The CDR3 spans 14 residues. V gave up 4 bases and J gave up 3 bases, with 13 bases separating them. Germline CDR1 and CDR2: LNHDA and SQIVND (reference sequence). The CDR3 DNA reads TGTGCCAGTAGTACGACCGGGGGTGGCTACGAGCAGTACTTC. It is translated as CASSTTGGGYEQYF. Supplemented by reference TRBV19 and TRBJ2-7, the full variable domain reads DGGITQSPKYLFRKEGQNVTLSCEQNLNHDAMYWYRQDPGQGLRLIYYSQIVNDFQKGDIAEGYSVSREKKESFPLTVTSAQKNPTAFYLCASSTTGGGYEQYFGPGTRLTVT.